Presented here are 2 T cell receptor beta chains from one specimen sequenced in a study of T cells in women clearing cervical HPV infection. The repertoire was sequenced with immunoSEQ multiplex PCR; TCRdb's copy has only in-frame clones and lacks some. Across approximately 49,000 clones, the top ten clones capture around 1.6% of the sample. The specimen was blood buffy coat. Every receptor here comes from a woman aged 18 to 69 with a cervical HPV16 infection that either progressed to CIN3+ or cleared (not recorded which).

A remark on this clone: The read ends 3 residues shy of where the CDR3 ends; the end is completed using the germline J gene. This rearrangement joins TRBV19 to TRBJ1-1, with 8 bases identical to TRBD1. V gave up 4 bases and J gave up 5 bases; unmatched junction bases: 9. The CDR3 length is 15 residues. CDR1 LNHDA and CDR2 SQIVND come from the germline V gene (reference sequence). CDR3 DNA, as far as it was read: TGTGCCAGTAGTAAGCAAACAGGGGGGGAAACTGAA. Translation gives CASSKQTGGETE. The complete CDR3 sequence is CASSKQTGGETEAFF.

Details on this clone: The sequenced fragment ends 3 residues before the CDR3 boundary, so the rest is inferred from the germline J gene. The V and J genes are TRBV19 and TRBJ1-6; 8 bases are shared with TRBD1. Unmatched junction bases numbered 6, after V lost 8 bases and J lost 9 bases. Germline V gene sequence: CDR1 LNHDA, CDR2 SQIVND (reference sequence). This CDR3 has 13 amino acids. CDR3: CASLTGGVSPLHF. Incomplete CDR3 DNA: TGTGCCAGTCTTACAGGGGGAGTTTCACCC. The entire variable domain, with the rest obtained from reference TRBV19 and TRBJ1-6, is as follows: DGGITQSPKYLFRKEGQNVTLSCEQNLNHDAMYWYRQDPGQGLRLIYYSQIVNDFQKGDIAEGYSVSREKKESFPLTVTSAQKNPTAFYLCASLTGGVSPLHFGNGTRLTVT.